This TCR beta chain was observed in a study of Siglec-9 on CD8 T cells in melanoma (dated by TCRdb to between 2018 and 2020). In the study overall: The study investigated Siglec-9 expression on CD8+ T cells and the role of Siglec-9 in regulating T cells in the melanoma tumor microenvironment.

Study-wide conclusions, independent of this receptor: Siglec-9 was reported to mark and regulate an effector memory CD8+ T-cell subset that appeared to accumulate within melanoma tumors.

Preparation of the library involved the immunoSEQ multiplex PCR assay. What TCRdb holds here is the immuneACCESS table cut down to in-frame rearrangements. Part of the clones is not present; checked against another copy, under half of the missing clones reflect an unresolved V gene, and the others are unexplained. This sample has about 36,000 clones in its table, and roughly four fifths of those were observed once. The leading ten clones occupy over 1.5% of the sample. Reading the germline V gene (reference sequence) gives CDR1 LNHDA and CDR2 SQIVND. The CDR3 starts with the cysteine, ends with the phenylalanine, and has 15 residues. Only the CDR3 portion is preserved as DNA: 45 bases, with reading frame beginning at the first base. This clone was observed a single time. It has no known antigen specificity. A junction boundary mismatches the germline segment, possibly from a read error.

The sequence came from a human donor in good health. The source material was Siglec-9- CD8+ T cells sorted from blood. The cell subset or site label, as the study defines it: CD8 T cells lacking Siglec-9. The rearranged segments are TRBV19 and TRBJ1-4; 9 bases in the junction line up with TRBD1. The nucleotide sequence is TGTGCCAGTACTATAGGGACAGGGTGGATCGAAAAACTGTTTTTT. Its protein product is CASTIGTGWIEKLFF.